This TCR beta chain was observed in a study of T cell repertoires in cytomegalovirus infection. Looking at the study overall: It can be stated that public TCR beta signatures indicated CMV infection as well as a matching HLA type.

Each CDR3 protein is one row after TCRdb ran MiXCR on the reads. The repertoire holds roughly 310,000 distinct CDR3 sequences, with about a sixth as singletons. V was trimmed by 1 base and J by 6 bases, leaving 14 bases between them. The CDR3 runs 15 residues. Looked up from germline, CDR1 is LGHNA and CDR2 is YSLEER. The sequence was obtained from a human donor in good health (CMV status not recorded). Some clones in this sample may be carry-over from other donors' samples. The chain is built from TRBV4-3 and TRBJ2-3; tentative D call: TRBD2 (5 bases). Sequencing used PBMCs. The CDR3 DNA follows: TGCGCCAGCAGCCAAGTGGCTAGCCCGGAGGATACGCAGTATTTT. Translating gives CASSQVASPEDTQYF.